Each of the 10 T cell receptor beta chains below was sequenced from the same sample in a study of cytomegalovirus exposure and HLA in healthy donors. Measured with immunoSEQ multiplex PCR; TCRdb has only the in-frame clones, and not every one. Altogether around 95,000 clones are present, 85% being singletons, with the ten largest covering roughly 20%. Sequencing was done on a sample of PBMCs. The receptors were sampled from a man between 18 and 29 years old in good health and CMV-seropositive.

The table lists this clone with a count of one. The V and J genes are TRBV28 and TRBJ2-5; D is undetermined. Germline V gives CDR1 MDHEN, CDR2 SYDVKM. The CDR3 consists of 16 residues. Trimming took 8 bases from V and 2 from J, leaving 21 bases between them. CDR3 loop: CASRGYVAGSQETQYF. As DNA, the CDR3 is TGTGCCAGCCGTGGGTACGTAGCCGGTTCTCAAGAGACCCAGTACTTC. The whole variable domain, filled in from reference TRBV28 and TRBJ2-5, reads DVKVTQSSRYLVKRTGEKVFLECVQDMDHENMFWYRQDPGLGLRLIYFSYDVKMKEKGDIPEGYSVSREKKERFSLILESASTNQTSMYLCASRGYVAGSQETQYFGPGTRLLVL.

This clone was counted a single time. This chain links TRBV10-3 with TRBJ2-7; D might be TRBD1 (5 bases). Trimming cost V 5 bases and J 2 bases, with 10 bases left between them. The CDR3 sequence is 13 residues long. Germline assignment: CDR1 ENHRY and CDR2 SYGVKD. The CDR3 sequence: CAISRTGTYEQYV. CDR3 nucleotides: TGTGCCATCAGTCGTACAGGAACCTACGAGCAGTACGTC.

A single count supports this clone. The J gene is TRBJ1-2, the V gene TRBV10-2; D gene unclear. The CDR3 has 14 residues. Looked up from germline, CDR1 is WSHSY and CDR2 is SAAADI. With 7 bases removed from V and 0 bases from J, the gap between germline ends came to 12 bases. The CDR3: CASMTGRANYGYTF. The CDR3 coding sequence is TGCGCCAGCATGACTGGCCGGGCTAACTATGGCTACACCTTC.

J is TRBJ2-3 and V is TRBV11-3; TRBD2 aligns across 8 bases. The germline CDR1 and CDR2 sequences are SGHNT and YENEEA. CDR3 length: 15 amino acids. The trim removed 1 base at V and 4 bases at J, leaving 4 bases unmatched. CDR3 loop: CASSLGGTRSDTQYF. CDR3 nucleotides: TGTGCCAGCAGCTTAGGCGGGACTAGGTCAGATACGCAGTATTTT.

This clone occurred a few times. This same CDR3 is encoded by further DNA sequences in the sample. The chain has TRBV11-2 and TRBJ2-1, with unresolved D. The V gene lost 6 bases and the J gene lost 10 bases, with 16 bases spanning the gap. In germline, CDR1 is SGHAT, CDR2 FQNNGV. The CDR3 has 13 residues. The CDR3 spells CASSLSSLNEQFF. The CDR3, as DNA: TGTGCCAGCAGTCTATCATCGCTTAACGAGCAGTTCTTC.

This chain's CDR3 is CASLWDRDNEQFF. CDR3 coding DNA: TGTGCCAGTTTGTGGGACAGGGACAATGAGCAGTTCTTC. This chain uses TRBV2 with TRBJ2-1, with TRBD1 matching 9 bases. This CDR3 spans 13 amino acids. The germline CDR1 and CDR2 sequences are SNHLY and FYNNEI. J was trimmed by 5 bases and V by 9 bases; bases with no gene match: 5.

This CDR3 reads CASSIELAGVEQFF. CDR3 nucleotides: TGTGCCAGTAGTATAGAACTAGCGGGAGTAGAGCAGTTCTTC. The chain joins TRBV19 to TRBJ2-1; 11 bases line up with TRBD2. The CDR3 is 14 residues long. With V trimmed by 0 bases and J by 10 bases, 2 bases remained unmatched. From germline, CDR1 is LNHDA and CDR2 SQIVND (reference sequence). Filled out from reference TRBV19 and TRBJ2-1, the complete variable domain reads DGGITQSPKYLFRKEGQNVTLSCEQNLNHDAMYWYRQDPGQGLRLIYYSQIVNDFQKGDIAEGYSVSREKKESFPLTVTSAQKNPTAFYLCASSIELAGVEQFFGPGTRLTVL.

This chain uses TRBV18 with TRBJ2-7, with 7 positions matching TRBD2. Trimming removed 2 bases from V and 6 bases from J; junction bases left unmatched: 13. The germline V gene encodes CDR1 KGHSH and CDR2 LQKENI. The CDR3 extends over 16 amino acids. The CDR3 protein is CASSPGLGREGGEQYV. In DNA, the CDR3 is TGTGCCAGCTCACCAGGACTTGGGAGGGAAGGAGGCGAGCAGTACGTC.

In this sample, this clone turned up once. The chain has TRBV6-5 and TRBJ2-2; 7 bases fit TRBD2. CDR3 length equals 15 residues. V was pared by 8 bases and J by 0 bases, with 6 bases of the junction left unmatched. Germline values: CDR1 MNHEY, CDR2 SVGAGI. Here the CDR3 DNA reads TGTGCCAGCGCCGGCGGACTAGCGAACACCGGGGAGCTGTTTTTT. It encodes CASAGGLANTGELFF.

The genes are TRBV6-6 and TRBJ2-5; D gene ambiguous. Per germline, CDR1 MNHNY and CDR2 SVGAGI (reference sequence). The CDR3 runs 16 residues. Between the trimmed V and J ends, which lost 3 bases and 1 base, there was a span of 15 bases. The CDR3 reads CASSYLSLVLQETQYF. CDR3 coding DNA: TGTGCCAGCAGTTATCTATCTCTAGTTCTCCAAGAGACCCAGTACTTC.